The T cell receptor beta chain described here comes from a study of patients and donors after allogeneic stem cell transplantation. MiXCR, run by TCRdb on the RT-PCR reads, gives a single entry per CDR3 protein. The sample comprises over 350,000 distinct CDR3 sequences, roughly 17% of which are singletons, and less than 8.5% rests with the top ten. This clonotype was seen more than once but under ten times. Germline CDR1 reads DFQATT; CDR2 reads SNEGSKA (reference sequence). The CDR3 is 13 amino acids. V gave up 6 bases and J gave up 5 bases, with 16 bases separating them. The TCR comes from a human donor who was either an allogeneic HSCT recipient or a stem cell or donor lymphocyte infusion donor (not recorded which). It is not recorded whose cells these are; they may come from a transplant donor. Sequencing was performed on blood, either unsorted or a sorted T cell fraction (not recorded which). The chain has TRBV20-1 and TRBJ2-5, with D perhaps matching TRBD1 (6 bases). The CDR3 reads CSAARGAGETQYF. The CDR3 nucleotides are TGCAGTGCCGCCAGGGGCGCAGGGGAGACCCAGTACTTC.